What follows is one TCR beta chain and its context. What it binds is not known. The data stem from a study of T cell repertoires in cytomegalovirus infection. In the study overall: Signatures in public TCR beta sequences pointed to both CMV infection and matching HLA type.

TCRdb re-called the reads with MiXCR, one entry per CDR3 protein. The data hold around 310,000 distinct CDR3 sequences, with under 35% observed a single time. Trimming shortened V by 0 bases and J by 13 bases, and 23 bases separated the two germline ends. Germline CDR1 reads SGDLS; CDR2 reads YYNGEE. The CDR3 runs to 17 residues. The receptor's source is a human donor in good health (CMV status not recorded). Some clones in this sample may be carry-over from other donors' samples. The sequencing used cultured PBMCs, collected from culture after CMV antigen stimulation. V and J are TRBV9 and TRBJ1-6, with D possibly matching TRBD1 (6 bases). CDR3 nucleotide sequence: TGTGCCAGCAGCGTAGGCCTTGGTAACGGCAGGGGATATCCCCTCCACTTT. This encodes CASSVGLGNGRGYPLHF.